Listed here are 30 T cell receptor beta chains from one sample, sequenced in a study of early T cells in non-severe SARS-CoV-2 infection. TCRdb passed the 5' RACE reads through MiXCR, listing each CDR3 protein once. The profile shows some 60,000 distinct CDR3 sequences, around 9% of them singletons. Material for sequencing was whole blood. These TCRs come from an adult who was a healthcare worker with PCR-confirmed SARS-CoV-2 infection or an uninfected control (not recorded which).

The CDR3 bases are TGTGCCAGCAGTTACCAGAGCGGATCCGGGCAGCAGACCCAGTACTTC. It codes for CASSYQSGSGQQTQYF. The chain has TRBV6-2 or TRBV6-3 and TRBJ2-5; TRBD2 might be the D (5 bases). From germline, CDR1 is MNHEY and CDR2 SVGEGT. The CDR3 consists of 16 residues. V dropped 2 bases and J dropped 6 bases, with 19 bases sitting between them.

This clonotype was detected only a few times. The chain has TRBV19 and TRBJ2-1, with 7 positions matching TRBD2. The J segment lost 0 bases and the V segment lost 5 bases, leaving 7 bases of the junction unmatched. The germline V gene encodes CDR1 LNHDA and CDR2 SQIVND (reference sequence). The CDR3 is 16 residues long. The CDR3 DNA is TGTGCCAGTAGTCCCGGACTAGGCGGCTCCTACAATGAGCAGTTCTTC. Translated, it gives CASSPGLGGSYNEQFF.

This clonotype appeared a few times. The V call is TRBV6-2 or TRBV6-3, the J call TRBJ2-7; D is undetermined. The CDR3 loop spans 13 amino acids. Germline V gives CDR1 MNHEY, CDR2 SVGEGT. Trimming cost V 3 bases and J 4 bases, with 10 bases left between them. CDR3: CASSYLRRYEQYF. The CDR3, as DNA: TGTGCCAGCAGTTATTTGAGGCGATACGAGCAGTACTTC.

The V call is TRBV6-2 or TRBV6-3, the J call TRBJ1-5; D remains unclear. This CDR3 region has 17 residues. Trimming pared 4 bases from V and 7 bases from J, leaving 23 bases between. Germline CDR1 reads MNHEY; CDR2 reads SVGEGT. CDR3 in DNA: TGTGCCAGCAGTTTAGAGGTGCAGCCGAATCCAGCCCAGCCCCAGCATTTT. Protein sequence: CASSLEVQPNPAQPQHF.

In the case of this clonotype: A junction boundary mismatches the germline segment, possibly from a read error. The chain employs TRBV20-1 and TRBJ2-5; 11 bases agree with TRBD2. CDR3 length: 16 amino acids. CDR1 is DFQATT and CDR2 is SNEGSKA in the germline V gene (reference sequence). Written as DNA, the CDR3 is TGCAGTGCTAGGATAGCGGGAGGGGTCTTGGTAGAGACCCGGTACTTC. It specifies CSARIAGGVLVETRYF.

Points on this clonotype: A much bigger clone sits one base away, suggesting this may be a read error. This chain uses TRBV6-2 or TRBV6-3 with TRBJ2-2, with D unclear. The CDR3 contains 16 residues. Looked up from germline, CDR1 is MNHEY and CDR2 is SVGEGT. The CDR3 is CVSSYVPWRNTGELFF. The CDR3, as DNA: TGTGTCAGCAGTTACGTGCCTTGGCGAAACACCGGGGAGCTGTTTTTT.

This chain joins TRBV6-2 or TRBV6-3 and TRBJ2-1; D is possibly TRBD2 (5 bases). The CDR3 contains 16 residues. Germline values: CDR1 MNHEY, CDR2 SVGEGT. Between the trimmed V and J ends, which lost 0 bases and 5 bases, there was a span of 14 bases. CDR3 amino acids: CASSYSLGSFNNEQFF. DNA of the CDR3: TGTGCCAGCAGTTACTCGCTTGGGAGCTTCAACAATGAGCAGTTCTTC.

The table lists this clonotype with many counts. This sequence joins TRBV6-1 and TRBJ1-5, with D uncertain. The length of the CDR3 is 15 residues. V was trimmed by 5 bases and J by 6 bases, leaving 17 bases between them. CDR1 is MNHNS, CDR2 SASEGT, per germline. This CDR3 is CASSLANTAFQPQHF. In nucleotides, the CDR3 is TGTGCCAGCAGTTTAGCCAATACGGCCTTTCAGCCCCAGCATTTT.

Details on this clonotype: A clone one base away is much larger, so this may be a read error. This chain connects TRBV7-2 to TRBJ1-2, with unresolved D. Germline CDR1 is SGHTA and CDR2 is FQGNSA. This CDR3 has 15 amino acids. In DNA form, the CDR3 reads TGTGCCAGCAGCGCCCCCGTCACGGTTAGATATGGCTACGCCTTC. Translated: CASSAPVTVRYGYAF.

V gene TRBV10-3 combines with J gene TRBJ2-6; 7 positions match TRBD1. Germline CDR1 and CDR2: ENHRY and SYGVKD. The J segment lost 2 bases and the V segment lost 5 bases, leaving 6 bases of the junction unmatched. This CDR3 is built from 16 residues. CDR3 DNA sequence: TGTGCCATCAGTTCCTCCGGGACAGCTGGGGCCAACGTCCTGACTTTC. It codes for CAISSSGTAGANVLTF.

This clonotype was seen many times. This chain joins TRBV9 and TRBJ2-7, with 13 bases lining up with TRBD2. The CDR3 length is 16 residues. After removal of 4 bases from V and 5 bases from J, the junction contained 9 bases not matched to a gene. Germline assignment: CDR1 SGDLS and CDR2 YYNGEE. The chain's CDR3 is CASSPRTSGRGNEQYF. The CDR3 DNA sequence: TGTGCCAGCAGCCCCCGGACTAGCGGGAGAGGTAACGAGCAGTACTTC.

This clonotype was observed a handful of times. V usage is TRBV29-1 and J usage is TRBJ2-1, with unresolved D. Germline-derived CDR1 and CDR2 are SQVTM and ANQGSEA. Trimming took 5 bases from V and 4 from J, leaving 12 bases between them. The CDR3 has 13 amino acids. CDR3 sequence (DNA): TGCAGCGTTTCTGTAGGGTTGTACAATGAGCAGTTCTTC. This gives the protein CSVSVGLYNEQFF.

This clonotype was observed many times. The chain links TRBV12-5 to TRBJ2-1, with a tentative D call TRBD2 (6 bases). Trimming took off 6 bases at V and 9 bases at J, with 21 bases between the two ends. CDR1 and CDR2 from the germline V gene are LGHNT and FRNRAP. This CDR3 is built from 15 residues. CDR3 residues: CASGSVAAGTGEQFF. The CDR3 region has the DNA TGTGCTAGTGGCTCAGTAGCCGCGGGGACCGGTGAGCAGTTCTTC.

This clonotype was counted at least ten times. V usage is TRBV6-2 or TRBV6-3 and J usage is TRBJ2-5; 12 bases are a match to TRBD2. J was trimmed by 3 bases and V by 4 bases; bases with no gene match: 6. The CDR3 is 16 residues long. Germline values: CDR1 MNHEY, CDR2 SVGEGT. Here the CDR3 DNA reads TGTGCCAGCAGTTGGTTTACTAGCGGGAGGAAAGAGACCCAGTACTTC. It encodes CASSWFTSGRKETQYF.

DNA of the CDR3: TGTGCCAGCAGCCAGACAGGGTTTGAAGCTTTCTTT. Its protein is CASSQTGFEAFF. V usage is TRBV3-1 and J usage is TRBJ1-1, with TRBD1 matching 7 bases. Germline-derived CDR1 and CDR2 are LGHDT and YNNKEL (reference sequence). This CDR3 has 12 residues. V was pared by 3 bases and J by 7 bases, with 2 bases of the junction left unmatched.

The CDR3 DNA follows: TGCGCCAGCAGAGGACTAGGAACAGGCGAGCAGTACTTC. This sequence encodes CASRGLGTGEQYF. The V call is TRBV4-1, the J call TRBJ2-7; TRBD2 aligns across 7 bases. The CDR3 has 13 residues. The germline CDR1 and CDR2 sequences are MGHRA and YSYEKL. The V segment lost 6 bases and the J segment 6 bases; nucleotides outside the gene matches: 8.

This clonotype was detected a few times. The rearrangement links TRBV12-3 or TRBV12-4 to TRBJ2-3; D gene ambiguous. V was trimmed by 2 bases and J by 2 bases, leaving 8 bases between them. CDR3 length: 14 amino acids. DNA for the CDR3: TGTGCCAGCAGTTTACGGCTCTACACAGATACGCAGTATTTT. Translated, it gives CASSLRLYTDTQYF.

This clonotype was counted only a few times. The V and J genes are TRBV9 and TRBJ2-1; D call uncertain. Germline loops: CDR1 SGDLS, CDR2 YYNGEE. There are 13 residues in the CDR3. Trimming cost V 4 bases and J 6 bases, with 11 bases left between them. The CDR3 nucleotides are TGTGCCAGCAGCCCCCCGAATGGCAATGAGCAGTTCTTC. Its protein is CASSPPNGNEQFF.

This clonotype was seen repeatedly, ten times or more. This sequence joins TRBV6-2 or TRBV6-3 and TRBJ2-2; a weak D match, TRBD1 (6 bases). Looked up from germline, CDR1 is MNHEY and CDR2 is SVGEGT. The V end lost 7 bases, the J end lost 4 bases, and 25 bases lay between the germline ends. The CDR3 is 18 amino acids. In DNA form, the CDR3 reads TGTGCCAGCACACCCCGACAGGTCGTCGAGACTTTCACCGGGGAGCTGTTTTTT. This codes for CASTPRQVVETFTGELFF.

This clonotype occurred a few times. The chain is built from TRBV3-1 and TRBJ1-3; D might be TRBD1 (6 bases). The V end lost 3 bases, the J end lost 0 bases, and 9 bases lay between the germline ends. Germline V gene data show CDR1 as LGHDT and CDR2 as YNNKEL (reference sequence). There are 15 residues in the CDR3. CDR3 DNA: TGTGCCAGCAGCCACAGGGGTATCTCTGGAAACACCATATATTTT. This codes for CASSHRGISGNTIYF.

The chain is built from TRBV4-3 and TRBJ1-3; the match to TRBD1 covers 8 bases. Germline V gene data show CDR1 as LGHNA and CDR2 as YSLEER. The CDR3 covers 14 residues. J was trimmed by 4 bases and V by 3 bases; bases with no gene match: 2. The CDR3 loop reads CASSQTGEGNTIYF. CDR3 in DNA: TGCGCCAGCAGCCAGACAGGGGAAGGAAACACCATATATTTT.

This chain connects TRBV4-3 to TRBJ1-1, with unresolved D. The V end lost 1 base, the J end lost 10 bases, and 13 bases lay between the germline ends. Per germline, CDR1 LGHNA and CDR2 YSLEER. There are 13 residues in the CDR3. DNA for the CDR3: TGCGCCAGCAGCCAAGGGCCCGGGAGGGCAGCTTTCTTT. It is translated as CASSQGPGRAAFF.

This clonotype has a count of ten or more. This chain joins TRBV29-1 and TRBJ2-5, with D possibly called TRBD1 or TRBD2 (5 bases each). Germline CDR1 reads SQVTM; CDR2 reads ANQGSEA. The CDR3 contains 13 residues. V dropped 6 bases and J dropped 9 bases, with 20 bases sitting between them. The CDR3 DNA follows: TGCAGCGTGAACGAGGGACCCCTCGGGGCCCAGTACTTC. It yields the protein CSVNEGPLGAQYF.

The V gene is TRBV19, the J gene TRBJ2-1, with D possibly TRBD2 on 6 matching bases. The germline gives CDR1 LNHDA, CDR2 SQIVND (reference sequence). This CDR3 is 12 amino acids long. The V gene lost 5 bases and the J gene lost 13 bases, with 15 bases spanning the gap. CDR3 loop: CASSAAAGPQFF. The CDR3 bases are TGTGCCAGTAGTGCCGCAGCGGGCCCTCAGTTCTTC.

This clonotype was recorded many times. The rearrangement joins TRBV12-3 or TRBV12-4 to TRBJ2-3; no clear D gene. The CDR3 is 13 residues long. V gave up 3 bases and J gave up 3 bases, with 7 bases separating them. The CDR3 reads CASSFLQTDTQYF. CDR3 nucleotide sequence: TGTGCCAGCAGTTTTTTACAGACAGATACGCAGTATTTT.

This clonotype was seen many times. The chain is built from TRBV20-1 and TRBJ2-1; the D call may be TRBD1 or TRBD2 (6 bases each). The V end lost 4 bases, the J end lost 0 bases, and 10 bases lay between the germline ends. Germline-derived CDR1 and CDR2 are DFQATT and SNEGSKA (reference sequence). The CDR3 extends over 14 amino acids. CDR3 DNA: TGCAGTGCTATCGGGGGCGGCTCCTACAATGAGCAGTTCTTC. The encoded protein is CSAIGGGSYNEQFF.

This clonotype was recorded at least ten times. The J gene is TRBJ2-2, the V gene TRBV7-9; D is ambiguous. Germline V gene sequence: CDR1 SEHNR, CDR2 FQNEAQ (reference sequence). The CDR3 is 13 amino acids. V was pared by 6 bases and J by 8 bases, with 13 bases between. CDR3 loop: CASRQSLAGELFF. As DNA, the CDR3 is TGTGCCAGCAGACAATCCTTAGCAGGGGAGCTGTTTTTT.

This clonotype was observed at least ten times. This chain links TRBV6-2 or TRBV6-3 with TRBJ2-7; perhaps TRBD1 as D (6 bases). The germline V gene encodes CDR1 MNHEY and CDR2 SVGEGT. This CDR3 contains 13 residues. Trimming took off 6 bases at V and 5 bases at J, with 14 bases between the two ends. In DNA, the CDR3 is TGTGCCAGCAGCAAATCTACAGGGAACGAGCAGTACTTC. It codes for CASSKSTGNEQYF.

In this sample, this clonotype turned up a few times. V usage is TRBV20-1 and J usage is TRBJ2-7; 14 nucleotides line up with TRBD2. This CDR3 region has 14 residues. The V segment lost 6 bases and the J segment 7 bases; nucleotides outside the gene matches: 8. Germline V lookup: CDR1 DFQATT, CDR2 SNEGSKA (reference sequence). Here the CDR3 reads CSAQGLAGEREQYF. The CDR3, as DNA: TGCAGTGCCCAGGGACTAGCGGGAGAAAGGGAGCAGTACTTC.

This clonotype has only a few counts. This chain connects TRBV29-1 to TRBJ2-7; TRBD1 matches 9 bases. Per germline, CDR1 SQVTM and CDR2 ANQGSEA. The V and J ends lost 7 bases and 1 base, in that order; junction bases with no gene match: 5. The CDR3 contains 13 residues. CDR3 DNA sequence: TGCAGCGCGGGACAGGGTAATTCCTACGAGCAGTACTTC. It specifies CSAGQGNSYEQYF.